The next 9 T cell receptor beta chains were all read from a single sample in a study of T cells in Graves' hyperthyroidism and ophthalmopathy. Regions amplified from RNA transcripts were the TCR beta CDR3 regions. A set of HTBI primers served as the primers for a first-round RT-PCR of the TCR CDR3. TCRdb used MiXCR to reprocess the multiplex PCR reads, holding one entry per CDR3 protein. The sample records about 300,000 distinct CDR3 sequences, approximately 16% being singletons. The sequencing sample was made of blood. These receptors originate from a man aged 25-45 years with Graves' hyperthyroidism.

This clonotype was detected ten times or more. The chain combines TRBV6-6 with TRBJ1-1; D not certain. The V gene lost 2 bases and the J gene lost 0 bases, with 7 bases spanning the gap. Germline V lookup: CDR1 MNHNY, CDR2 SVGAGI (reference sequence). The CDR3 is 14 amino acids. CDR3 in amino acids: CASSYTELNTEAFF. For the CDR3, the DNA is TGTGCCAGCAGTTACACTGAACTGAACACTGAAGCTTTCTTT.

As for this clonotype: This may come from a read error, since a much larger clone is one base off. Likely a read error: the CDR3 ends without its conserved phenylalanine or tryptophan. This rearrangement joins TRBV3-1 to TRBJ2-5; D unresolved. With 2 bases removed from V and 5 bases from J, the gap between germline ends came to 6 bases. Germline-derived CDR1 and CDR2 are LGHDT and YNNKEL (reference sequence). The CDR3 is 12 amino acids. CDR3 DNA: TGTGCCAGCAGCCAAAACCCGGAGACCCAGTACTCC. This codes for CASSQNPETQYS.

The genes are TRBV7-9 and TRBJ1-2; D may be TRBD1 (5 bases). Germline lookup yields CDR1 SEHNR and CDR2 FQNEAQ (reference sequence). The CDR3 is 14 amino acids. V was trimmed by 1 base and J by 6 bases, leaving 12 bases between them. The CDR3 loop is CASSLVPGTHGYTF. DNA for the CDR3: TGTGCCAGCAGCTTAGTCCCGGGGACCCATGGCTACACCTTC.

In this sample, this clonotype turned up many times. CDR3 protein: CASSLSLNQPQHF. DNA of the CDR3: TGTGCCAGCAGCTTATCCCTAAATCAGCCCCAGCATTTT. The rearrangement links TRBV11-2 to TRBJ1-5; D gene ambiguous. V was clipped by 2 bases and J by 4 bases, with 6 bases between them. This CDR3 is built from 13 residues. The germline V gene has CDR1 SGHAT and CDR2 FQNNGV.

V usage is TRBV4-1 and J usage is TRBJ2-7, with 7 bases identical to TRBD2. In germline, CDR1 is MGHRA, CDR2 YSYEKL. The CDR3 extends over 17 amino acids. V lost 1 base and J lost 3; bases outside the gene matches: 12. The CDR3 coding sequence is TGCGCCAGCAGCCAAGTACCTCCCTTTGGGGGGGGCTACGAGCAGTACTTC. Protein product: CASSQVPPFGGGYEQYF.

This clonotype was recorded a few times. The chain couples TRBV2 to TRBJ2-4, with 8 bases aligning to TRBD1. Germline lookup yields CDR1 SNHLY and CDR2 FYNNEI. The trim removed 5 bases at V and 8 bases at J, leaving 8 bases unmatched. CDR3 length: 14 residues. DNA for the CDR3: TGTGCCAGCAGTCCAGGACAGGGATGGGACATTCAGTACTTC. The encoded protein is CASSPGQGWDIQYF. The full variable domain, completed using reference TRBV2 and TRBJ2-4, is EPEVTQTPSHQVTQMGQEVILRCVPISNHLYFYWYRQILGQKVEFLVSFYNNEISEKSEIFDDQFSVERPDGSNFTLKIRSTKLEDSAMYFCASSPGQGWDIQYFGAGTRLSVL.

CDR3 region: CASSQDYAWDSLTGNTIYF. For the CDR3, the DNA is TGTGCCAGCAGCCAAGATTATGCCTGGGACAGCCTCACTGGAAACACCATATATTTT. The rearrangement joins TRBV3-1 to TRBJ1-3; 7 bases map to TRBD1. The CDR3 length is 19 residues. Unmatched junction bases numbered 13, after V lost 0 bases and J lost 2 bases. Germline CDR1 and CDR2: LGHDT and YNNKEL (reference sequence).

This clonotype was picked up a small number of times. The chain recombines TRBV2 with TRBJ1-3; D is perhaps TRBD1 (6 bases). The V end lost 3 bases, the J end lost 0 bases, and 9 bases lay between the germline ends. This CDR3 is 15 amino acids long. The germline CDR1 and CDR2 sequences are SNHLY and FYNNEI. The CDR3, as DNA: TGTGCCAGCAGTGACCAAGGGGGCTCTGGAAACACCATATATTTT. It yields the protein CASSDQGGSGNTIYF.

On this clonotype itself: Compared with germline, one end of the junction differs, possibly owing to a read error. V and J are TRBV5-1 and TRBJ2-7; possibly TRBD2 for D (6 bases). The CDR3 has 14 residues. Per the germline V gene, CDR1 is SGHRS and CDR2 is YFSETQ. The CDR3 DNA reads as TGTGCCAGCAGCGGTCAATTGGCTGGAGGGGAGCAGTACTTC. Amino acids: CASSGQLAGGEQYF.